This T cell receptor (beta chain) was captured in a study of human T cells and chemical hapten exposure. Study-wide background: There were per-sample TCR yield variations, arising mainly from small pooled library volume differences.

Time point here: healthy volunteer bleed at 6 weeks. Unfractionated whole blood yielded the extracted total RNA. CDR3 length: 13 amino acids. The germline V gene encodes CDR1 SGHAT and CDR2 FQNNGV. V was clipped by 1 base and J by 8 bases, with 11 bases between them. This clonotype was counted at least ten times. Its antigen is as yet unknown. Study-wide results and limits: With regard to DPC sensitization, TCRs above 1 in 1000 frequency did not change.

TCRdb reanalysed the RACE reads using MiXCR and keeps one entry per CDR3 protein. The table has 65,000 to 95,000 distinct CDR3 sequences, about 8.6% seen once. The sequence was obtained from a female donor in good health. Some clones in this sample may be carry-over from other donors' samples. The specimen was whole blood. V usage is TRBV11-2 and J usage is TRBJ1-1; tentative D call: TRBD1 (5 bases). The CDR3: CASSLGTWKEAFF. The CDR3 nucleotides read TGTGCCAGCAGCTTAGGGACATGGAAGGAAGCTTTCTTT.